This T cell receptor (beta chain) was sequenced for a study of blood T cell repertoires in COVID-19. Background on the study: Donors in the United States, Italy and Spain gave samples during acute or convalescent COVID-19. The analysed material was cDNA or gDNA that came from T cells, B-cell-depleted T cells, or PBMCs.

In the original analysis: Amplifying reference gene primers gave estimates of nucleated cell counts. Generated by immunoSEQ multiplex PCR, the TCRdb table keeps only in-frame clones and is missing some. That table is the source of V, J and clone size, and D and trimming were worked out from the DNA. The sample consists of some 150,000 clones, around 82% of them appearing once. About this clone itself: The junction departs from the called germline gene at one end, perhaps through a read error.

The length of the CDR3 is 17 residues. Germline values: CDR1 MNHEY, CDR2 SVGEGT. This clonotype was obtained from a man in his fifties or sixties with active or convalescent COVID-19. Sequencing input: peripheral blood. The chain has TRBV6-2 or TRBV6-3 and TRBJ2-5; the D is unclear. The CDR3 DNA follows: TGTGCCAGCAGTACGTTGGGCAGGATGCTAATTCAAGAGAGCCAGTACTTC. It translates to CASSTLGRMLIQESQYF.